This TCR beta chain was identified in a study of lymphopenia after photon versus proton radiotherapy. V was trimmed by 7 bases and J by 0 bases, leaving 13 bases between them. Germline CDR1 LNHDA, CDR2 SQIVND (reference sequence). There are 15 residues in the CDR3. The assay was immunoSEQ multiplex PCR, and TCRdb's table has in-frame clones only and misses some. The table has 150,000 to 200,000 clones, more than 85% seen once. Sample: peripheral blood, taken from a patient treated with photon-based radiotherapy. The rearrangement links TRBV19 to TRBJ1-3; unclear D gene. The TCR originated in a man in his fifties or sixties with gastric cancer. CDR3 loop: CASTTNVDSGNTIYF. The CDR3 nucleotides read TGTGCCAGTACCACCAACGTCGACTCTGGAAACACCATATATTTT.